Listed here are 22 T cell receptor beta chains from one sample, sequenced in a study of T cells in Graves' hyperthyroidism and ophthalmopathy. TCR beta CDR3 region amplification was performed from RNA transcripts. The TCR CDR3 first-round RT-PCR relied on the HTBI primer set. TCRdb reprocessed the multiplex PCR reads with MiXCR, giving one entry per CDR3 protein. This table holds over 500,000 distinct CDR3 sequences, about 46% found once. Sequencing used peripheral blood or thyroid tissue (not recorded which). These receptors came from an adult woman with Graves' disease, either hyperthyroidism or ophthalmopathy (not recorded which).

This rearrangement joins TRBV9 to TRBJ1-1; 9 bases are shared with TRBD1. V lost 4 bases and J lost 3; bases outside the gene matches: 7. Germline CDR1 and CDR2: SGDLS and YYNGEE. The CDR3 extends over 15 amino acids. The CDR3: CASSSRDRADTEAFF. In DNA, the CDR3 is TGTGCCAGCAGCTCGCGGGACAGGGCCGACACTGAAGCTTTCTTT. Combining the CDR3 with reference TRBV9 and TRBJ1-1 gives the whole variable domain DSGVTQTPKHLITATGQRVTLRCSPRSGDLSVYWYQQSLDQGLQFLIQYYNGEERAKGNILERFSAQQFPDLHSELNLSSLELGDSALYFCASSSRDRADTEAFFGQGTRLTVV.

The table lists this clonotype with many counts. The rearrangement uses TRBV28 and TRBJ1-6; no definite D call. Germline CDR1 is MDHEN and CDR2 is SYDVKM. The V and J ends lost 11 bases and 8 bases respectively, with 13 bases between them. The CDR3 sequence is 12 residues long. This chain's CDR3 is CAVSGLDSPLHF. For the CDR3, the DNA is TGTGCCGTCAGCGGCTTGGATTCACCCCTCCACTTT.

This clonotype was picked up a small number of times. The chain joins TRBV10-3 to TRBJ2-7; 8 bases map to TRBD1. V lost 9 bases, J lost 4 bases, and 8 bases stayed unmatched. The CDR3 loop spans 13 amino acids. Germline assignment: CDR1 ENHRY and CDR2 SYGVKD. In DNA, the CDR3 is TGTGCCATAAGGACAGGGTCAACGTACGAGCAGTACTTC. Translation gives CAIRTGSTYEQYF.

The chain uses TRBV20-1 and TRBJ1-1, with 7 bases aligning to TRBD1. Per germline, CDR1 DFQATT and CDR2 SNEGSKA (reference sequence). This CDR3 region has 14 residues. V trimming: 1 base; J trimming: 2 bases; junction bases outside the gene matches: 4. The CDR3 DNA follows: TGCAGTGCTAGAGGTAGGACAGGCAACACTGAAGCTTTCTTT. It codes for CSARGRTGNTEAFF.

The table lists this clonotype with many counts. The V gene is TRBV20-1, the J gene TRBJ1-4; D is perhaps TRBD1 (5 bases). Between the trimmed V and J ends, which lost 2 bases and 7 bases, there was a span of 11 bases. CDR3 length: 13 amino acids. Germline V gene sequence: CDR1 DFQATT, CDR2 SNEGSKA (reference sequence). CDR3: CSARSQGSEKLFF. The DNA of the CDR3 is TGCAGTGCTAGAAGTCAGGGAAGTGAAAAACTGTTTTTT.

This clonotype was detected many times. The genes are TRBV12-3 or TRBV12-4 and TRBJ1-2, with TRBD1 identical over 11 bases. This CDR3 has 15 amino acids. After removal of 2 bases from V and 8 bases from J, the junction contained 7 bases not matched to a gene. The CDR3, as DNA: TGTGCCAGCAGTTTAAGGACAGGGGGCGCTGGCGGCTACACCTTC. Its translation: CASSLRTGGAGGYTF.

The V and J genes are TRBV29-1 and TRBJ2-5; D might be TRBD2 (5 bases). From germline, CDR1 is SQVTM and CDR2 ANQGSEA. With 5 bases removed from V and 0 bases from J, the gap between germline ends came to 13 bases. The CDR3 has 14 amino acids. In nucleotides, the CDR3 is TGCAGCGTTTGGGGAGAGGGCCACCAAGAGACCCAGTACTTC. Its translation is CSVWGEGHQETQYF.

This clonotype has ten or more counts. V gene TRBV7-9 combines with J gene TRBJ1-4; D gene ambiguous. The V gene lost 5 bases and the J gene lost 6 bases, with 22 bases spanning the gap. The CDR3 length is 17 residues. Germline CDR1 is SEHNR and CDR2 is FQNEAQ (reference sequence). The CDR3 DNA reads as TGTGCCAGCAGCCCAGGAGGGTTGGCGTTGGTTGATGAAAAACTGTTTTTT. Translating it yields CASSPGGLALVDEKLFF.

This chain links TRBV11-2 with TRBJ1-5; D is unresolved. CDR3 length equals 15 residues. Trimming left V 1 base short and J 3 bases short, with 10 bases between. In germline, CDR1 is SGHAT, CDR2 FQNNGV. CDR3 bases: TGTGCCAGCAGCTTAGGCGCAAGCCCCAATCAGCCCCAGCATTTT. Translating it yields CASSLGASPNQPQHF.

This sequence joins TRBV2 and TRBJ2-5, with 10 bases identical to TRBD2. Germline CDR1 is SNHLY and CDR2 is FYNNEI. With V trimmed by 6 bases and J by 6 bases, 13 bases remained unmatched. There are 16 residues in the CDR3. CDR3 in DNA: TGTGCCAGCAGAGACCGGACTAGCGGCAGGCAACAGACCCAGTACTTC. This gives the protein CASRDRTSGRQQTQYF. Together with reference TRBV2 and TRBJ2-5, the CDR3 gives the full variable domain: EPEVTQTPSHQVTQMGQEVILRCVPISNHLYFYWYRQILGQKVEFLVSFYNNEISEKSEIFDDQFSVERPDGSNFTLKIRSTKLEDSAMYFCASRDRTSGRQQTQYFGPGTRLLVL.

The genes are TRBV19 and TRBJ1-3, with TRBD1 matching 8 bases. Germline V gene sequence: CDR1 LNHDA, CDR2 SQIVND (reference sequence). The CDR3 has 17 amino acids. V dropped 8 bases and J dropped 8; count of bases not matched to a gene: 20. The CDR3 protein is CASLNQGAPIYGYTIYF. The DNA for the CDR3 is TGTGCCAGTCTCAATCAGGGGGCACCTATCTATGGCTACACCATATATTTT.

The rearrangement uses TRBV7-9 and TRBJ2-5, with TRBD1 identical over 7 bases. CDR1 is SEHNR and CDR2 is FQNEAQ in the germline V gene (reference sequence). CDR3 length: 14 residues. V gave up 4 bases and J gave up 3 bases; unmatched junction bases: 5. Written as DNA, the CDR3 is TGTGCCAGCAGCTCGAAGGGGGCAGAAGAGACCCAGTACTTC. Amino acid sequence: CASSSKGAEETQYF.

This clonotype was picked up a small number of times. This chain uses TRBV4-3 with TRBJ2-6; possible D gene TRBD2, 6 bases. This CDR3 spans 18 amino acids. Germline CDR1 reads LGHNA; CDR2 reads YSLEER. Trimming removed 4 bases from V and 0 bases from J, with 16 bases in between. CDR3 coding DNA: TGCGCCAGCAGCCTCAACCGGCGGGGTTTCTCTGGGGCCAACGTCCTGACTTTC. Its translation is CASSLNRRGFSGANVLTF.

This clonotype was observed at least ten times. The chain employs TRBV5-1 and TRBJ2-2, with unresolved D. The CDR3 has 13 amino acids. The V gene lost 3 bases and the J gene lost 2 bases, with 5 bases spanning the gap. The germline gives CDR1 SGHRS, CDR2 YFSETQ. CDR3 amino acids: CASSSANTGELFF. As DNA, the CDR3 is TGCGCCAGCAGCTCTGCCAACACCGGGGAGCTGTTTTTT.

The CDR3 nucleotides are TGTGCCACCAGCACAAGCCGGGGAAGTGAAAAACTGTTTTTT. Amino acid sequence: CATSTSRGSEKLFF. The chain combines TRBV15 with TRBJ1-4; unclear D gene. CDR1 is LNHNV and CDR2 is YYDKDF in the germline V gene (reference sequence). This CDR3 is 14 amino acids long. The V gene lost 4 bases and the J gene lost 7 bases, with 13 bases spanning the gap. Full variable domain (rest looked up from reference TRBV15 and TRBJ1-4): DAMVIQNPRYQVTQFGKPVTLSCSQTLNHNVMYWYQQKSSQAPKLLFHYYDKDFNNEADTPDNFQSRRPNTSFCFLDIRSPGLGDTAMYLCATSTSRGSEKLFFGSGTQLSVL.

This clonotype was detected once. The chain uses TRBV7-9 and TRBJ1-1; D possibly corresponds to TRBD1 (6 bases). V was clipped by 4 bases and J by 2 bases, with 14 bases between them. The CDR3 totals 15 residues. Germline V gene data show CDR1 as SEHNR and CDR2 as FQNEAQ (reference sequence). The CDR3 spells CASSWSGTFNTEAFF. The CDR3 nucleotides read TGTGCCAGCAGCTGGTCCGGGACATTTAACACTGAAGCTTTCTTT.

The gene calls are TRBV7-8 and TRBJ1-1, with D possibly TRBD1 on 5 matching bases. The V gene's germline CDR1 is SGHVS and CDR2 FQNEAQ. The length of the CDR3 is 14 residues. The ends were cut back, 2 bases at V and 4 bases at J, with 11 bases in the middle. CDR3 sequence (DNA): TGTGCCAGCAGCTTACCGAAGGGGAGCACTGAAGCTTTCTTT. As protein: CASSLPKGSTEAFF. Together with reference TRBV7-8 and TRBJ1-1, the CDR3 gives the full variable domain: GAGVSQSPRYKVAKRGQDVALRCDPISGHVSLFWYQQALGQGPEFLTYFQNEAQLDKSGLPSDRFFAERPEGSVSTLKIQRTQQEDSAVYLCASSLPKGSTEAFFGQGTRLTVV.

The rearrangement uses TRBV11-1 and TRBJ1-4; D remains ambiguous. Germline V gives CDR1 SGHAT, CDR2 FQDESV (reference sequence). The CDR3 runs 19 residues. The germline V and J ends were trimmed by 1 base and 7 bases, with 25 bases remaining between them. CDR3 nucleotides: TGTGCCAGCAGCTTAGGCGGTCGGGCTTGGGGTATCTTCGTTGAAAAACTGTTTTTT. Its protein is CASSLGGRAWGIFVEKLFF. The entire variable domain, with the rest obtained from reference TRBV11-1 and TRBJ1-4, is as follows: EAEVAQSPRYKITEKSQAVAFWCDPISGHATLYWYRQILGQGPELLVQFQDESVVDDSQLPKDRFSAERLKGVDSTLKIQPAELGDSAMYLCASSLGGRAWGIFVEKLFFGSGTQLSVL.

V and J are TRBV5-1 and TRBJ2-3, with D perhaps being TRBD1 or TRBD2 (5 bases each). The CDR3 length is 21 residues. CDR1 SGHRS and CDR2 YFSETQ come from the germline V gene. Trimming pared 0 bases from V and 1 base from J, leaving 27 bases between. CDR3 amino acids: CASSLAGVSRGARAGTDTQYF. DNA of the CDR3: TGCGCCAGCAGCTTGGCCGGGGTGTCCCGTGGGGCCCGAGCAGGCACAGATACGCAGTATTTT.

Many counts were recorded for this clonotype. The chain links TRBV6-5 to TRBJ1-5; D unclear. The germline gives CDR1 MNHEY, CDR2 SVGAGI. This CDR3 has 13 residues. Trimming cost V 0 bases and J 6 bases, with 6 bases left between them. Here the CDR3 DNA reads TGTGCCAGCAGTTACTCGAACGGTCAGCCCCAGCATTTT. This gives the protein CASSYSNGQPQHF.

Note on this clonotype: Sequence at one end of the junction differs from germline and may be a read error. The genes are TRBV5-1 and TRBJ1-1; D remains unclear. This CDR3 has 13 amino acids. CDR1 is SGHRS and CDR2 is YFSETQ in the germline V gene. The CDR3 here is CASSPGPYTEAFF. DNA of the CDR3: TGTGCCAGCTCACCAGGCCCCTACACTGAAGCTTTCTTT.

This clonotype was seen more than once but under ten times. The chain uses TRBV20-1 and TRBJ1-2; D uncertain. The germline CDR1 and CDR2 sequences are DFQATT and SNEGSKA (reference sequence). The CDR3 runs 11 residues. V lost 7 bases and J lost 4, with 10 bases in between. The CDR3 sequence is CSGRRIYGYTF. For the CDR3, the DNA is TGCAGTGGACGTCGGATCTATGGCTACACCTTC.